The sequence of this TCR beta chain was determined in a study of T-cell reconstitution after alpha-beta-depleted transplantation in children. General study results and limits: TCRbeta diversity was high at day 60 in some patients (a result of surviving recipient T cells and thymic progenitors). By one year post-transplant, T-cell counts and diversity largely arose from T cells that were newly produced. Several hundred graft clones that had expanded were reportedly the source of alpha-beta T cells about two months after transplant.

Molecular barcoding with unique molecular identifiers was used for the TCRbeta library. MiXCR, applied by TCRdb to the PCR reads, yields one record per CDR3 protein. Here the sample spans about 980,000 distinct CDR3 sequences, 25% to 30% being singletons. Note on this clonotype: Its antigen remains unidentified.

The trim removed 1 base at V and 0 bases at J, leaving 3 bases unmatched. CDR1 is MGHDK and CDR2 is SYGVNS in the germline V gene. The CDR3 contains 16 residues. The receptor's source is a boy younger than two who had a stem cell transplant for SCID, so the T cells may come from the graft donor. The genes are TRBV25-1 and TRBJ2-1; 7 bases agree with TRBD2. The material was PBMCs, mostly from graft donor cells, obtained 360 days after TCRalphabeta/CD19-depleted stem cell transplant. The CDR3 is CASSEWASGSYNEQFF. DNA for the CDR3: TGTGCCAGCAGTGAATGGGCTAGCGGCTCCTACAATGAGCAGTTCTTC.